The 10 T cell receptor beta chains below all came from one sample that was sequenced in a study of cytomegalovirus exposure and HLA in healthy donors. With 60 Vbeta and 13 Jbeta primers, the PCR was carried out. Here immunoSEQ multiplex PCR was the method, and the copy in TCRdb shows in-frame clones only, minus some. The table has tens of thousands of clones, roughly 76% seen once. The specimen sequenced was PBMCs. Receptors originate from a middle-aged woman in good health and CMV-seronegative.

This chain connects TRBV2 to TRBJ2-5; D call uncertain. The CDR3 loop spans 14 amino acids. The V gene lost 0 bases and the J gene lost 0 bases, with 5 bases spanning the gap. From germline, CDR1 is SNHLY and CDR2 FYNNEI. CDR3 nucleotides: TGTGCCAGCAGTGAAGCGCCTAACCAAGAGACCCAGTACTTC. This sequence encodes CASSEAPNQETQYF.

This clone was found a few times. The chain's CDR3 is CASSTIRGTEAFF. CDR3 DNA sequence: TGTGCCAGTAGTACTATTCGGGGTACTGAAGCTTTCTTT. V is TRBV19 and J is TRBJ1-1; D gene uncertain. Deletions cut 4 bases from V and 5 bases from J, with 11 bases between. Germline V CDR1 and CDR2: LNHDA, SQIVND (reference sequence). The CDR3 loop spans 13 amino acids. The full variable domain, with the rest looked up from reference TRBV19 and TRBJ1-1, is DGGITQSPKYLFRKEGQNVTLSCEQNLNHDAMYWYRQDPGQGLRLIYYSQIVNDFQKGDIAEGYSVSREKKESFPLTVTSAQKNPTAFYLCASSTIRGTEAFFGQGTRLTVV.

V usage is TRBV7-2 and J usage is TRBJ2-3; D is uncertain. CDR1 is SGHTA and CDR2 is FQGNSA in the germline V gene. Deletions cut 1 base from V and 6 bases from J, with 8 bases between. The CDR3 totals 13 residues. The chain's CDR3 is CASSLDAGDTQYF. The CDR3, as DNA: TGTGCCAGCAGCTTAGACGCCGGGGATACGCAGTATTTT.

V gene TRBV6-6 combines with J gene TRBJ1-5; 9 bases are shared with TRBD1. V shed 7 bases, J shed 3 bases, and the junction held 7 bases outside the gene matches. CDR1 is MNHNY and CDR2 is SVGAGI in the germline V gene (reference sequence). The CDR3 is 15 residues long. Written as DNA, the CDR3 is TGTGCCAGCACCCCGACAGGGGGGATCAATCAGCCCCAGCATTTT. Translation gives CASTPTGGINQPQHF.

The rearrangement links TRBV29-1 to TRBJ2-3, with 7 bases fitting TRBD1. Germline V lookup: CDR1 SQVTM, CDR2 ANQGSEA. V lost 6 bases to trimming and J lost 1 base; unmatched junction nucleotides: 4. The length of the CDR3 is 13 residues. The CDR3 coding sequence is TGCAGCGTCCTTGGACAGGGCACAGATACGCAGTATTTT. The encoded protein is CSVLGQGTDTQYF.

The CDR3 bases are TGCGCCAGCATGGCGGGACGAGTCCAAAATGAAAAACTGTTTTTT. The encoded protein is CASMAGRVQNEKLFF. V is TRBV5-1 and J is TRBJ1-4; tentatively, D is TRBD1 (5 bases). Germline V gene lookup returns CDR1 SGHRS and CDR2 YFSETQ. The length of the CDR3 is 15 residues. V was cut by 6 bases and J by 5 bases, with 17 bases left in between.

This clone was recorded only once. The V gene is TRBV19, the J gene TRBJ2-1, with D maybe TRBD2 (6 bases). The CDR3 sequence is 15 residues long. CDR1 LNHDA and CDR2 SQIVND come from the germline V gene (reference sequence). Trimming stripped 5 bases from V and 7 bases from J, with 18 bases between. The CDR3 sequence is CASSLGPAGRNEQFF. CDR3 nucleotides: TGTGCCAGTAGTCTAGGACCTGCGGGGAGGAATGAGCAGTTCTTC. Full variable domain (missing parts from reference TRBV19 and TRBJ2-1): DGGITQSPKYLFRKEGQNVTLSCEQNLNHDAMYWYRQDPGQGLRLIYYSQIVNDFQKGDIAEGYSVSREKKESFPLTVTSAQKNPTAFYLCASSLGPAGRNEQFFGPGTRLTVL.

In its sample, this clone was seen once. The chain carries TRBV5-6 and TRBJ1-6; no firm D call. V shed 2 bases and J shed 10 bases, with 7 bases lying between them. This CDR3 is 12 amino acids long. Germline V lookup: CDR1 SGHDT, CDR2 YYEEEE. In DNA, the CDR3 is TGTGCCAGCAGCTTTCTAGAATCACCCCTCCACTTT. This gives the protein CASSFLESPLHF.

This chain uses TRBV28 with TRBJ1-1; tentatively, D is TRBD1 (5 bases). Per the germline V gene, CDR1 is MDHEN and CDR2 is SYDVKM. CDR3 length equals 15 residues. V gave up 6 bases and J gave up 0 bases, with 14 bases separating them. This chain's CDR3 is CASSPAGDVNTEAFF. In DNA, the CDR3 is TGTGCCAGCAGCCCCGCGGGGGATGTGAACACTGAAGCTTTCTTT.

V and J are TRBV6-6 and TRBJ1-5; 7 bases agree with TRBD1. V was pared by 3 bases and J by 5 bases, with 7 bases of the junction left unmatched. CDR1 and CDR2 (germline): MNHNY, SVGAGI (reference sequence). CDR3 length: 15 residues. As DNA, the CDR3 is TGTGCCAGCAGTTATCCCAGCAGGGGGGATCAGCCCCAGCATTTT. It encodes CASSYPSRGDQPQHF.